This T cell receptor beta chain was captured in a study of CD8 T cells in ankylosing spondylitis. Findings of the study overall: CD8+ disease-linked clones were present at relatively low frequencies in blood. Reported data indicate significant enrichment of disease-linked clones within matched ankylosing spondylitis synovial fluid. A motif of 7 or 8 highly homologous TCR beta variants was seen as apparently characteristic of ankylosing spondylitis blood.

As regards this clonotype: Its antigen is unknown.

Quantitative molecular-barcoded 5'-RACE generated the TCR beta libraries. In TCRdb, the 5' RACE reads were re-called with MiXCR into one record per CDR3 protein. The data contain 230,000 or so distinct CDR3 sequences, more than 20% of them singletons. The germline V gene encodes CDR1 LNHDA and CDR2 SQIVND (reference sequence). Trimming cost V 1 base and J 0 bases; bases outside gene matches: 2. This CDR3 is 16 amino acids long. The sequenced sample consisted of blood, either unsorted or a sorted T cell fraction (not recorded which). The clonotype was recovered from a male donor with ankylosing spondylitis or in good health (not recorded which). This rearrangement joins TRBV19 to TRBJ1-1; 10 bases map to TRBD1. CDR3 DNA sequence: TGTGCCAGTAGTATAGGACAGGGGGCTATGAACACTGAAGCTTTCTTT. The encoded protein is CASSIGQGAMNTEAFF.